These T cell receptor beta chains were read from a single sample in a study of control samples from healthy donors and cancer patients. TCRdb's copy holds only in-frame clones and misses some; the assay was immunoSEQ multiplex PCR. The sample lists 95,000 to 150,000 clones, roughly 88% occurring once. Material for sequencing was blood. These receptors originate from a man aged 40-55 years in good health. Each CDR3 is given with its conserved first and last residue. The D gene is left open where the match is weak. Clone size, where shown, is once, few, many, or a class for clones that have expanded.

clone size,J gene,D gene,V gene,CDR3 protein
-,TRBJ1-2,-,TRBV20-1,CSASGEGYYYGYTF
-,TRBJ1-2,-,TRBV6-5,CASRGNFNYGYTF
-,TRBJ1-3,-,TRBV3-1/TRBV3-2,CASSGGLRGNTIYF
-,TRBJ1-6,TRBD1,TRBV18,CASSQLDRGDSPLHF
-,TRBJ1-2,-,TRBV3-1/TRBV3-2,CASSQAQGGHGYTF
-,TRBJ1-5,TRBD1,TRBV30,CAWSVLGTDSNQPQHF
-,TRBJ2-7,-,TRBV6-2/TRBV6-3,CASSSGNSYEQYF
-,TRBJ2-1,TRBD2,TRBV4-2,CASSQVGDYYNEQFF
-,TRBJ1-2,TRBD1,TRBV7-2,CASSKRGHDYGYTF
-,TRBJ1-2,-,TRBV6-1,CASSEAGDSLNYGYTF
-,TRBJ2-7,TRBD1,TRBV18,CASSPIGTAISYEQYF
-,TRBJ2-2,-,TRBV7-8,CASSLFRGMENTGELFF
-,TRBJ1-2,-,TRBV7-9,CASSPGGGDYGYTF
few,TRBJ2-7,-,TRBV29-1,CSVPLGYEQYF
-,TRBJ2-1,-,TRBV6-1,CASSEVEGNEQFF
-,TRBJ2-7,TRBD1,TRBV24-1,CATSASGTGGNEQYF
-,TRBJ2-2,-,TRBV29-1,CSGGGSTGELFF
-,TRBJ1-6,TRBD1,TRBV7-8,CASSPRDRGYSPLHF
-,TRBJ2-2,-,TRBV28,CASSLTANTGELFF
-,TRBJ2-7,-,TRBV2,CASKGRPSSYEQYF
-,TRBJ2-7,-,TRBV18,CASSPETISYEQYF
-,TRBJ1-2,-,TRBV30,CAWSVGGGIYGYTF
-,TRBJ2-5,-,TRBV9,CASSGGGIQETQYF
-,TRBJ2-7,TRBD1,TRBV2,CASSEVTGFEQYF
-,TRBJ1-1,TRBD1,TRBV24-1,CATSDTTGKAFF